The 18 T cell receptor beta chains given below trace back to one sample, sequenced in a study of neurological immune-mediated disorders. TCRdb fed the 5' RACE reads into MiXCR, producing one record per CDR3 protein. The table has roughly 61,000 distinct CDR3 sequences, 24% seen once; the top ten hold 4.6%. This sample's time point: technical triplicate 2. Sequencing used PBMCs. Receptors were obtained from a man in his sixties with HTLV-1-associated myelopathy (HAM/TSP).

The chain uses TRBV9 and TRBJ2-1; D is unclear. The germline V gene encodes CDR1 SGDLS and CDR2 YYNGEE. Trimming stripped 2 bases from V and 0 bases from J, with 6 bases between. CDR3 length equals 14 residues. CDR3 residues: CASSVSSSYNEQFF. The CDR3 coding sequence is TGTGCCAGCAGCGTTAGTAGCTCCTACAATGAGCAGTTCTTC.

This rearrangement joins TRBV20-1 to TRBJ2-7, with D maybe TRBD2 (5 bases). The CDR3 sequence is 14 residues long. Trimming removed 2 bases from V and 5 bases from J, with 16 bases in between. Germline values: CDR1 DFQATT, CDR2 SNEGSKA (reference sequence). The CDR3 DNA is TGCAGTGCTAGAAGAAGCGGTTTTGGGGACGAGCAGTACTTC. Amino acid sequence: CSARRSGFGDEQYF.

This clonotype was seen many times. V and J are TRBV5-1 and TRBJ2-1; D gene uncertain. There are 12 residues in the CDR3. V was clipped by 5 bases and J by 4 bases, with 7 bases between them. Germline loops: CDR1 SGHRS, CDR2 YFSETQ. The CDR3 here is CASSMVYNEQFF. The CDR3 nucleotides are TGCGCCAGCAGTATGGTTTACAATGAGCAGTTCTTC.

Worth noting for this clonotype: A much larger clone is a single base away; this may be a read error. This chain joins TRBV6-6 and TRBJ2-5, with D tentatively TRBD1 or TRBD2 (5 bases each). The germline V gene has CDR1 MNHNY and CDR2 SVGAGI (reference sequence). This CDR3 has 12 residues. The CDR3 DNA reads as TGTGACACGGGGCAGGGAAGGGAGACCCAGTACTTC. Its translation is CDTGQGRETQYF.

This clonotype was recorded at least ten times. The chain carries TRBV20-1 and TRBJ2-7; TRBD2 is a possible D gene (6 bases). The CDR3 covers 13 residues. Trimming removed 1 base from V and 3 bases from J, with 10 bases in between. From germline, CDR1 is DFQATT and CDR2 SNEGSKA (reference sequence). The CDR3 region has the DNA TGCAGTGCTAGAGTTCTAGCGAGCTACGAGCAGTACTTC. Translated: CSARVLASYEQYF.

This clonotype was seen repeatedly, ten times or more. As DNA, the CDR3 is TGTGCCAGCAGTTTATCGCCTGATCCCGACAATGAGCAGTTCTTC. It specifies CASSLSPDPDNEQFF. This rearrangement joins TRBV27 to TRBJ2-1; D call uncertain. The CDR3 totals 15 residues. V was clipped by 0 bases and J by 5 bases, with 11 bases between them. Germline CDR1 MNHEY, CDR2 SMNVEV (reference sequence).

The V call is TRBV6-5, the J call TRBJ2-1; 8 bases match TRBD2. V lost 6 bases and J lost 6; bases outside the gene matches: 7. The CDR3 consists of 14 residues. In germline, CDR1 is MNHEY, CDR2 SVGAGI. For the CDR3, the DNA is TGTGCCAGCAGCCCCGGACTAGCCCGCAATGAGCAGTTCTTC. Its translation is CASSPGLARNEQFF.

Only a few counts were recorded for this clonotype. The genes are TRBV20-1 and TRBJ2-5; TRBD2 is a possible D gene (6 bases). The length of the CDR3 is 14 residues. The V gene's germline CDR1 is DFQATT and CDR2 SNEGSKA (reference sequence). Between the trimmed V and J ends, which lost 6 bases and 5 bases, there was a span of 19 bases. For the CDR3, the DNA is TGCAGTGCGCCAGGAGGGGCGGGAAGGGAGACCCAGTACTTC. As protein: CSAPGGAGRETQYF.

This clonotype is judged medium-sized. This chain joins TRBV5-1 and TRBJ2-5, with D unresolved. This CDR3 has 13 amino acids. Germline V gives CDR1 SGHRS, CDR2 YFSETQ. Trimming removed 4 bases at V and 1 base at J, with 8 bases between. The CDR3 region has the DNA TGCGCCAGCAGCCTCGGGTTCCAAGAGACCCAGTACTTC. Translated, it gives CASSLGFQETQYF.

This clonotype has at least ten counts. The chain joins TRBV7-8 to TRBJ2-3; D not certain. The germline V gene has CDR1 SGHVS and CDR2 FQNEAQ. The length of the CDR3 is 12 residues. V shed 5 bases and J shed 8 bases, with 11 bases lying between them. CDR3 coding DNA: TGTGCCAGCAGCCCACATCAGTCTACGCAGTATTTT. This translates into CASSPHQSTQYF.

The sample holds many counts of this clonotype. Here the CDR3 reads CATQGTSGNTEAFF. The DNA for the CDR3 is TGTGCCACCCAAGGGACCTCAGGGAACACTGAAGCTTTCTTT. The J gene is TRBJ1-1, the V gene TRBV5-4; TRBD1 is a possible D gene (5 bases). Germline CDR1 and CDR2: SGHNT and YYREEE (reference sequence). CDR3 length: 14 residues. Deletions cut 9 bases from V and 1 base from J, with 16 bases between.

This chain uses TRBV5-1 with TRBJ2-3, with D tentatively TRBD2 (5 bases). The V end was cut by 0 bases, the J end by 2 bases, with 13 bases between. CDR3 length: 16 residues. Germline V lookup: CDR1 SGHRS, CDR2 YFSETQ. CDR3 coding DNA: TGCGCCAGCAGCTTGGTCGGTAGCGTGCACACAGATACGCAGTATTTT. It translates to CASSLVGSVHTDTQYF.

This clonotype was counted many times. The DNA of the CDR3 is TGTGCCAGTAAATACAGACAGGCTAGCACAGATACGCAGTATTTT. Its translation: CASKYRQASTDTQYF. The chain employs TRBV6-1 and TRBJ2-3, with a weak D call TRBD1 (6 bases). The V end lost 9 bases, the J end lost 0 bases, and 16 bases lay between the germline ends. The CDR3 is 15 residues long. The germline V gene has CDR1 MNHNS and CDR2 SASEGT.

This clonotype was counted at least ten times. The chain couples TRBV5-1 to TRBJ2-1; unclear D gene. CDR1 SGHRS and CDR2 YFSETQ come from the germline V gene. V was shortened by 0 bases and J by 8 bases, with 12 bases between the two germline ends. The CDR3 totals 14 residues. This chain's CDR3 is CASSLGAPDDEQFF. The CDR3 nucleotides are TGCGCCAGCAGCTTGGGAGCCCCCGATGATGAGCAGTTCTTC. The variable domain in full, with the rest retrieved from reference TRBV5-1 and TRBJ2-1, is KAGVTQTPRYLIKTRGQQVTLSCSPISGHRSVSWYQQTPGQGLQFLFEYFSETQRNKGNFPGRFSGRQFSNSRSEMNVSTLELGDSALYLCASSLGAPDDEQFFGPGTRLTVL.

This clonotype is a singleton in its sample. The chain links TRBV7-2 to TRBJ2-3; no reliable D call. Between the trimmed V and J ends, which lost 4 bases and 6 bases, there was a span of 14 bases. In germline, CDR1 is SGHTA, CDR2 FQGNSA. This CDR3 comprises 14 residues. The CDR3 DNA follows: TGTGCCAGCAGCTCCCGGCCTAGTACCGATACGCAGTATTTT. As protein: CASSSRPSTDTQYF.

This clonotype was recorded a few times. This rearrangement joins TRBV19 to TRBJ2-4; a weak D match, TRBD1 (6 bases). CDR3 length: 15 amino acids. Per the germline V gene, CDR1 is LNHDA and CDR2 is SQIVND (reference sequence). The germline V and J ends were trimmed by 6 bases and 0 bases, with 12 bases remaining between them. The CDR3 region has the DNA TGTGCCAGTAGGACCCTCAGGGGAGCCAAAAACATTCAGTACTTC. Its translation: CASRTLRGAKNIQYF.

This clonotype was counted between two and nine times. V is TRBV5-1 and J is TRBJ2-3, with a possible D match to TRBD2 (6 bases). In germline, CDR1 is SGHRS, CDR2 YFSETQ. V lost 3 bases, J lost 0 bases, and 17 bases lay in between. The CDR3 consists of 17 residues. CDR3 DNA: TGCGCCAGCAGCTCCTGGGGACTCCTCACTAGCACAGATACGCAGTATTTT. Its protein is CASSSWGLLTSTDTQYF.

The CDR3 DNA reads TGCAGCGTTTCCGGACAGGGCTTGGCCCAGTACTTC. Its translation: CSVSGQGLAQYF. The genes are TRBV29-1 and TRBJ2-7; TRBD1 aligns across 8 bases. CDR1 and CDR2 from the germline V gene are SQVTM and ANQGSEA. The trim removed 5 bases at V and 10 bases at J, leaving 10 bases unmatched. The CDR3 is made up of 12 amino acids.